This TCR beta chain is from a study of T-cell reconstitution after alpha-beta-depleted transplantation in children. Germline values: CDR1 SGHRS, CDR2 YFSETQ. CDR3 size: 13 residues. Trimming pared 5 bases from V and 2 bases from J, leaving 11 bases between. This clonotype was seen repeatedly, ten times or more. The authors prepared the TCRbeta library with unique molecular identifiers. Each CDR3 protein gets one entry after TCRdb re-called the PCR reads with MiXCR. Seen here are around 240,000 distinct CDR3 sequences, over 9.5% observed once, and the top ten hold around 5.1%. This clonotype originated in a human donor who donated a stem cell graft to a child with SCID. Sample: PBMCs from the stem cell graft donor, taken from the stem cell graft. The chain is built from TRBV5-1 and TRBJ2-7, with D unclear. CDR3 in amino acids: CASSFDGTYEQYF. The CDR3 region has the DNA TGCGCCAGCAGTTTCGACGGTACCTACGAGCAGTACTTC.